Listed below are T cell receptor beta chains from one sample, sequenced in a study of T-cell reconstitution after alpha-beta-depleted transplantation in children. TCRdb reprocessed the PCR reads with MiXCR, giving one entry per CDR3 protein. The table has around 100,000 distinct CDR3 sequences, approximately 8% seen once; the top ten hold 16%. The material was PBMCs, obtained before TCRalphabeta/CD19-depleted stem cell transplant. Receptors were obtained from a boy aged 2 to 10 with acute lymphoblastic leukemia, due to receive a stem cell transplant. Each CDR3 is given with its conserved first and last residue. A D gene is named only where the DNA matches it firmly. The size of a clone is reported for some rows only, either as once, few or many, or as a class for expanded clones.

TGTGCCATCAGTGAGGTGGGGTACAATGAGCAGTTCTTC | CAISEVGYNEQFF | TRBV10-3 | many | TRBJ2-1 | . | 13
TGTGCCAGCAGCCAGGGGTGGACCGGGGAGCTGTTTTTT | CASSQGWTGELFF | TRBV11-1 | . | TRBJ2-2 | . | 13
TGTGCCAGCAGCTTTCGCATTCAACAGGTCCTCTATGGCTACACCTTC | CASSFRIQQVLYGYTF | TRBV5-5 | many | TRBJ1-2 | . | 16
TGTGCCAGCAGTTTAAGGCCCCTTTACCAGCCCCAGCATTTT | CASSLRPLYQPQHF | TRBV28 | many | TRBJ1-5 | . | 14
TGTGCCACCACAGGGACAAGAAATGAAAAACTGTTTTTT | CATTGTRNEKLFF | TRBV2 | . | TRBJ1-4 | . | 13
TGTGCCATCAGCTTATCTGGGGCTGGCGGGGAGCTGTTTTTT | CAISLSGAGGELFF | TRBV7-2 | . | TRBJ2-2 | . | 14
TGTGCCAGCAGCCCCGGGCTCCCCCGAGGAAACATTCAGTACTTC | CASSPGLPRGNIQYF | TRBV4-2 | few | TRBJ2-4 | . | 15
TGTGCCAGCAGCCAAGGGCGACCGGGAGGAAATGAAAAACTGTTTTTT | CASSQGRPGGNEKLFF | TRBV4-2 | many | TRBJ1-4 | . | 16
TGTGCCATCAGTCGGACTAGCGGGGAAAGAAATGAGCAGTTCTTC | CAISRTSGERNEQFF | TRBV10-3 | few | TRBJ2-1 | TRBD2 | 15
TGTGCCAGCAGTGGAAGACGGAGCTCTGGAAACACCATATATTTT | CASSGRRSSGNTIYF | TRBV25-1 | many | TRBJ1-3 | . | 15
TGTGCCAGCAGATGGGGGGAAAACACTGAAGCTTTCTTT | CASRWGENTEAFF | TRBV7-9 | many | TRBJ1-1 | . | 13
TGCAGTGCTAGAGATGATCGGGCCCGCAGCAATCAGCCCCAGCATTTT | CSARDDRARSNQPQHF | TRBV20-1 | many | TRBJ1-5 | . | 16
TGTGCCAGCAGTGATGGGGAAGGCTATGGCTACACCTTC | CASSDGEGYGYTF | TRBV6-4 | many | TRBJ1-2 | . | 13
TGCAGTGCCAACAGGGGGCGTCCCAATCAGCCCCAGCATTTT | CSANRGRPNQPQHF | TRBV20-1 | few | TRBJ1-5 | TRBD1 | 14
TGTGCCAGCAGCCCTTATCGGGTTCTCTCCTACAATGAGCAGTTCTTC | CASSPYRVLSYNEQFF | TRBV12-3/TRBV12-4 | many | TRBJ2-1 | . | 16
TGTGCCAGCACCTTGCCGCAAGGTGAAGCTTTCTTT | CASTLPQGEAFF | TRBV6-5 | . | TRBJ1-1 | . | 12
TGCGCCAGCAGCCTCGCCGGGGACAGAGGCGCCTACGAGCAGTACTTC | CASSLAGDRGAYEQYF | TRBV4-1 | . | TRBJ2-7 | TRBD1 | 16
TGTGCCACCAGTGCCCCGGGGGACACTGAAGCTTTCTTT | CATSAPGDTEAFF | TRBV24-1 | many | TRBJ1-1 | . | 13
TGTGCCAGCAGCCAAGGGACTACGGTTCAGACCCAGTACTTC | CASSQGTTVQTQYF | TRBV3-1 | many | TRBJ2-5 | . | 14
TGCGCCAGCAGCCAAGATACAGGGGTTAACTATGGCTACACCTTC | CASSQDTGVNYGYTF | TRBV4-1 | . | TRBJ1-2 | TRBD1 | 15